A single count supports the clone carrying this T cell receptor beta chain. Its antigen is currently unknown. This record comes from a study of CD8+ T cells in alopecia areata. Study-wide results and limits: In scalp and blood, many expanded lesional clones persisted during tofacitinib. Under tofacitinib, fewer expanded CD8+ clones appeared among the top 100 scalp clones.

The treatment here: oral pan-JAK inhibitor, 5-10 mg twice daily. Investigators isolated RNA and reverse transcribed it into cDNA to act as the sequencing template. The protocol was immunoSEQ multiplex PCR, while the TCRdb copy is restricted to in-frame clones and leaves out a portion. The sample yields roughly 210,000 clones, around 43% seen once. CDR1 is MDHEN, CDR2 SYDVKM, per germline. The trim removed 8 bases at V and 2 bases at J, leaving 5 bases unmatched. The CDR3 is 13 residues long. The receptor comes from a human donor with alopecia areata. V is TRBV28 and J is TRBJ1-2; TRBD1 agrees at 7 bases. The sequences come from CD4+ T cells sorted from blood, collected at approximately week 36, from a patient treated with tofacitinib. This chain's CDR3 is CASGVQGNYGYTF. CDR3 DNA: TGTGCCAGCGGGGTACAGGGGAACTATGGCTACACCTTC.